One sample yielded the 18 T cell receptor beta chains listed below, sequenced in a study of T-cell memory formation after mild COVID-19. TCRdb independently ran MiXCR on the 5' RACE reads; one entry per CDR3 protein. Seen here are some 490,000 distinct CDR3 sequences, roughly 18% observed once, and the top ten hold 9% to 15%. The sequencing input was PBMCs or a T cell subset sorted from them (not recorded which). Receptors were obtained from an adult woman who had mild COVID-19 (a few samples of this study predate the infection). Cell type and time point are not known.

The chain carries TRBV30 and TRBJ1-1; no clear D gene. From germline, CDR1 is GTSNPN and CDR2 SVGIG (reference sequence). This CDR3 is 11 amino acids long. The germline V and J ends were trimmed by 4 bases and 1 base, with 4 bases remaining between them. The CDR3 loop is CAWTRNTEAFF. The CDR3 nucleotides read TGTGCCTGGACTAGGAACACTGAAGCTTTCTTT.

This chain connects TRBV20-1 to TRBJ1-2, with D unclear. CDR1 DFQATT and CDR2 SNEGSKA come from the germline V gene (reference sequence). Trimming shortened V by 5 bases and J by 2 bases, and 15 bases separated the two germline ends. The CDR3 covers 14 residues. This chain's CDR3 is CSARPTGLNYGYTF. CDR3 nucleotide sequence: TGCAGTGCTCGTCCTACGGGTCTCAACTATGGCTACACCTTC.

This clonotype was seen a handful of times. J is TRBJ1-2 and V is TRBV29-1; D remains ambiguous. Trimming removed 4 bases at V and 4 bases at J, with 13 bases between. The germline V gene encodes CDR1 SQVTM and CDR2 ANQGSEA. The length of the CDR3 is 13 residues. DNA of the CDR3: TGCAGCGTTGGTTCGTTGGGTGCCTATGGCTACACCTTC. Translation: CSVGSLGAYGYTF.

The chain uses TRBV4-3 and TRBJ2-2; 10 bases line up with TRBD2. V trimming: 1 base; J trimming: 3 bases; junction bases outside the gene matches: 11. Germline CDR1 LGHNA, CDR2 YSLEER. The CDR3 totals 19 residues. In DNA form, the CDR3 reads TGCGCCAGCAGCCAAGGGGGGGCTAGCGGGAGTCGTCACACCGGGGAGCTGTTTTTT. Amino acids: CASSQGGASGSRHTGELFF.

The gene calls are TRBV6-5 and TRBJ1-6; TRBD1 might be the D (5 bases). CDR3 size: 15 residues. The germline V gene has CDR1 MNHEY and CDR2 SVGAGI. Trimming left V 7 bases short and J 9 bases short, with 19 bases between. This chain's CDR3 is CASTGWGGIGSPLHF. The CDR3 nucleotides read TGTGCCAGCACCGGGTGGGGGGGTATCGGTTCACCCCTCCACTTT.

This clonotype was counted ten times or more. The chain joins TRBV12-3 or TRBV12-4 to TRBJ1-5, with D possibly being TRBD1 (5 bases). This CDR3 contains 13 residues. The V end lost 4 bases, the J end lost 7 bases, and 11 bases lay between the germline ends. CDR3 DNA: TGTGCCAGCAGTTCAGGGTCCCTCCAGCCCCAGCATTTT. This encodes CASSSGSLQPQHF.

This clonotype was recorded at least ten times. This rearrangement joins TRBV27 to TRBJ1-6; no definite D call. CDR1 and CDR2 from the germline V gene are MNHEY and SMNVEV (reference sequence). The ends were cut back, 6 bases at V and 12 bases at J, with 12 bases in the middle. The CDR3 has 12 amino acids. DNA for the CDR3: TGTGCCAGCAGGTTCTCGAACGGACCCCTCCACTTT. This encodes CASRFSNGPLHF.

This sequence joins TRBV9 and TRBJ2-2, with 9 bases fitting TRBD2. Germline-derived CDR1 and CDR2 are SGDLS and YYNGEE. CDR3 length: 17 amino acids. Trimming removed 3 bases from V and 7 bases from J; junction bases left unmatched: 13. Here the CDR3 reads CASSAPAGGPVSGELFF. CDR3 in DNA: TGTGCCAGCAGCGCACCCGCGGGGGGGCCTGTGAGCGGGGAGCTGTTTTTT.

This clonotype occurred a few times. CDR3 bases: TGCGCCAGCAGCCCCAGGGACAGGGGGGACTATGGCTACACCTTC. Translated: CASSPRDRGDYGYTF. This chain connects TRBV4-1 to TRBJ1-2, with TRBD1 matching 11 bases. Germline V lookup: CDR1 MGHRA, CDR2 YSYEKL. The CDR3 extends over 15 amino acids. V was clipped by 4 bases and J by 3 bases; unmatched bases: 4.

This chain uses TRBV20-1 with TRBJ2-3; 7 nucleotides match TRBD2. Per germline, CDR1 DFQATT and CDR2 SNEGSKA (reference sequence). V lost 6 bases and J lost 5; bases outside the gene matches: 17. This CDR3 contains 16 residues. The CDR3 DNA follows: TGCAGTGCCCGCACGGGGGGATCCGGGTCGGGAGATACGCAGTATTTT. This translates into CSARTGGSGSGDTQYF.

This clonotype was counted ten times or more. The chain is built from TRBV27 and TRBJ2-2; D might be TRBD2 (5 bases). Trimming pared 8 bases from V and 4 bases from J, leaving 14 bases between. CDR1 and CDR2 from the germline V gene are MNHEY and SMNVEV (reference sequence). The CDR3 contains 14 residues. The CDR3 sequence is CASRGWAITGELFF. The CDR3 nucleotides are TGTGCCAGCCGGGGATGGGCGATCACCGGGGAGCTGTTTTTT.

V is TRBV7-3 and J is TRBJ2-5; possible D gene TRBD2, 5 bases. CDR1 is SGHTA, CDR2 FQGTGA, per germline. V lost 4 bases and J lost 5, with 11 bases in between. The CDR3 totals 13 residues. In DNA, the CDR3 is TGTGCCAGCAGCTCCCGTCCGGGGGAGACCCAGTACTTC. Amino acids: CASSSRPGETQYF. Using reference TRBV7-3 and TRBJ2-5 for the parts outside the CDR3, the full variable domain is GAGVSQTPSNKVTEKGKYVELRCDPISGHTALYWYRQSLGQGPEFLIYFQGTGAADDSGLPNDRFFAVRPEGSVSTLKIQRTERGDSAVYLCASSSRPGETQYFGPGTRLLVL.

The rearrangement joins TRBV5-1 to TRBJ2-3, with D tentatively TRBD1 or TRBD2 (5 bases each). Trimming cost V 8 bases and J 5 bases, with 18 bases left between them. The CDR3 has 14 amino acids. CDR1 and CDR2 (germline): SGHRS, YFSETQ. CDR3 bases: TGCGCCAGTACCCGGGACCAACCACAAGATACGCAGTATTTT. Its translation: CASTRDQPQDTQYF.

A few counts support this clonotype. V is TRBV5-1 and J is TRBJ2-7, with a weak D call TRBD1 (5 bases). The germline V gene encodes CDR1 SGHRS and CDR2 YFSETQ. The V end lost 4 bases, the J end lost 5 bases, and 28 bases lay between the germline ends. The CDR3 is 18 residues long. Written as DNA, the CDR3 is TGCGCCAGCAGCCATCCCGTAGGGGTGGTTGGGGCAGTGGACGAGCAGTACTTC. Its translation is CASSHPVGVVGAVDEQYF.

The V gene is TRBV18, the J gene TRBJ1-2, with a tentative D call TRBD1 (6 bases). Germline CDR1 reads KGHSH; CDR2 reads LQKENI. CDR3 length equals 14 residues. With 2 bases removed from V and 5 bases from J, the gap between germline ends came to 12 bases. CDR3 nucleotide sequence: TGTGCCAGCTCACCAGACGGGACAACTTATGGCTACACCTTC. This sequence encodes CASSPDGTTYGYTF.

V is TRBV11-2 and J is TRBJ2-3, with 10 bases lining up with TRBD2. The junction had 7 bases not matched to a gene; V was cut back by 5 bases and J by 2 bases. Germline CDR1 reads SGHAT; CDR2 reads FQNNGV. This CDR3 is 16 amino acids long. In nucleotides, the CDR3 is TGTGCCAGCAGCCCGGGACTAGCGAGGATCACAGATACGCAGTATTTT. As protein: CASSPGLARITDTQYF.

This clonotype has at least ten counts. The chain links TRBV20-1 to TRBJ2-7; possibly TRBD1 for D (6 bases). Trimming took off 0 bases at V and 4 bases at J, with 10 bases between the two ends. The CDR3 has 13 residues. CDR1 and CDR2 (germline): DFQATT, SNEGSKA (reference sequence). DNA for the CDR3: TGCAGTGCTAGAGATGACAGGCTATACGAGCAGTACTTC. It specifies CSARDDRLYEQYF.

This chain connects TRBV5-1 to TRBJ1-2; no clear D gene. The CDR3 length is 16 residues. The germline V gene has CDR1 SGHRS and CDR2 YFSETQ. Trimming left V 0 bases short and J 8 bases short, with 20 bases between. CDR3 protein: CASSLAEVNGRNGYTF. The CDR3 bases are TGCGCCAGCAGCTTGGCCGAGGTGAATGGGAGGAACGGCTACACCTTC.